The 20 T cell receptor beta chains listed next were all sequenced from one sample in a study of cytomegalovirus exposure and HLA in healthy donors. It was with 60 Vbeta and 13 Jbeta primers that the PCR ran. Only in-frame clones appear in the TCRdb table, and some are missing; sequencing was by immunoSEQ multiplex PCR. Found here are about 110,000 clones, 60% to 70% of them singletons; the top ten hold around 4%. Sequencing was done on a sample of PBMCs. The receptors were gathered from a man aged 30 to 45 in good health and CMV-seropositive.

This chain connects TRBV30 to TRBJ1-1, with D perhaps TRBD1 (6 bases). Per germline, CDR1 GTSNPN and CDR2 SVGIG (reference sequence). The CDR3 consists of 15 residues. V lost 3 bases to trimming and J lost 0 bases, with 14 bases between them. CDR3 residues: CAWRDTGIMNTEAFF. The CDR3 bases are TGTGCCTGGAGGGATACAGGGATCATGAACACTGAAGCTTTCTTT.

Points on this clone: The sample has other DNA sequences that encode this CDR3 too. This chain joins TRBV2 and TRBJ2-1, with 9 bases fitting TRBD2. The CDR3 extends over 14 amino acids. J was trimmed by 5 bases and V by 8 bases; bases with no gene match: 7. CDR1 and CDR2 (germline): SNHLY, FYNNEI. This chain's CDR3 is CASLRLAVDNEQFF. The CDR3 DNA sequence: TGTGCCAGCCTGAGACTAGCGGTCGACAATGAGCAGTTCTTC.

This clone was detected only once. The sample contains more than one DNA sequence encoding this CDR3. The rearrangement joins TRBV5-1 to TRBJ1-2; D perhaps matches TRBD1 (5 bases). The CDR3 is made up of 14 amino acids. Trimming cost V 4 bases and J 4 bases, with 14 bases left between them. Germline assignment: CDR1 SGHRS and CDR2 YFSETQ. The CDR3 region is CASSRDWEGYGYTF. The CDR3 nucleotides are TGCGCCAGCAGCCGGGACTGGGAAGGCTATGGCTACACCTTC.

The chain links TRBV6-5 to TRBJ2-7; 9 nucleotides match TRBD1. V shed 4 bases and J 3 bases; nucleotides not matched to a gene: 4. Germline V gene sequence: CDR1 MNHEY, CDR2 SVGAGI. This CDR3 comprises 14 residues. The CDR3 nucleotides are TGTGCCAGCAGTTCGCCGGGACAGGGCTACGAGCAGTACTTC. This codes for CASSSPGQGYEQYF.

The V and J genes are TRBV10-3 and TRBJ1-1; TRBD1 is a possible D gene (6 bases). Trimming stripped 0 bases from V and 3 bases from J, with 11 bases between. This CDR3 is 15 amino acids long. Germline-derived CDR1 and CDR2 are ENHRY and SYGVKD. In DNA, the CDR3 is TGTGCCATCAGTGAGTCGGGGGCTGGGGACACTGAAGCTTTCTTT. Encoded protein: CAISESGAGDTEAFF.

V gene TRBV5-1 combines with J gene TRBJ2-2; tentative D call: TRBD1 (6 bases). The CDR3 extends over 17 amino acids. Trimming removed 2 bases at V and 4 bases at J, with 18 bases between. Germline V gives CDR1 SGHRS, CDR2 YFSETQ. The DNA for the CDR3 is TGCGCCAGCAGCTTTCAATCGACAGGCCAACTCACCGGGGAGCTGTTTTTT. Translating it yields CASSFQSTGQLTGELFF. The variable domain in full, with the rest retrieved from reference TRBV5-1 and TRBJ2-2, is KAGVTQTPRYLIKTRGQQVTLSCSPISGHRSVSWYQQTPGQGLQFLFEYFSETQRNKGNFPGRFSGRQFSNSRSEMNVSTLELGDSALYLCASSFQSTGQLTGELFFGEGSRLTVL.

The V call is TRBV25-1, the J call TRBJ2-1, with 7 bases fitting TRBD1. CDR1 MGHDK and CDR2 SYGVNS come from the germline V gene. This CDR3 spans 14 amino acids. After removal of 3 bases from V and 7 bases from J, the junction contained 6 bases not matched to a gene. The CDR3 sequence is CASSDPGRGNEQFF. The DNA of the CDR3 is TGTGCCAGCAGTGACCCGGGCAGGGGGAATGAGCAGTTCTTC.

This clone was recorded a few times. The chain is built from TRBV5-1 and TRBJ2-2; the D gene is possibly TRBD2 (5 bases). V lost 0 bases and J lost 6, with 9 bases in between. This CDR3 contains 14 residues. Per germline, CDR1 SGHRS and CDR2 YFSETQ. Here the CDR3 reads CASSLEAAAGELFF. As DNA, the CDR3 is TGCGCCAGCAGCTTGGAGGCAGCGGCCGGGGAGCTGTTTTTT. Complete variable domain (other parts from reference TRBV5-1 and TRBJ2-2): KAGVTQTPRYLIKTRGQQVTLSCSPISGHRSVSWYQQTPGQGLQFLFEYFSETQRNKGNFPGRFSGRQFSNSRSEMNVSTLELGDSALYLCASSLEAAAGELFFGEGSRLTVL.

The chain joins TRBV9 to TRBJ1-3; 8 bases agree with TRBD1. V dropped 3 bases and J dropped 0; count of bases not matched to a gene: 2. The CDR3 runs to 15 residues. CDR1 and CDR2 (germline): SGDLS, YYNGEE. The chain's CDR3 is CASSGTGYSGNTIYF. CDR3 DNA sequence: TGTGCCAGCAGCGGGACAGGGTACTCTGGAAACACCATATATTTT.

The chain recombines TRBV19 with TRBJ1-5; D gene unclear. Germline assignment: CDR1 LNHDA and CDR2 SQIVND (reference sequence). The CDR3 is 16 residues long. With 2 bases removed from V and 6 bases from J, the gap between germline ends came to 17 bases. In DNA form, the CDR3 reads TGTGCCAGTAGTATATTATGGTTGGAGGGAGGTCAGCCCCAGCATTTT. Residues: CASSILWLEGGQPQHF.

In its sample, this clone was seen a few times. The chain carries TRBV2 and TRBJ2-3, with D perhaps matching TRBD2 (5 bases). The CDR3 extends over 12 amino acids. Trimming removed 6 bases from V and 2 bases from J, with 6 bases in between. Germline CDR1 SNHLY, CDR2 FYNNEI. The CDR3 loop reads CASSGDTDTQYF. DNA for the CDR3: TGTGCCAGCAGCGGGGACACAGATACGCAGTATTTT.

This clone has just a few counts. This chain joins TRBV5-1 and TRBJ1-3; D perhaps matches TRBD1 (5 bases). The germline CDR1 and CDR2 sequences are SGHRS and YFSETQ. V lost 4 bases to trimming and J lost 2 bases, with 13 bases between them. This CDR3 comprises 15 residues. CDR3: CASSNTREAGNTIYF. In DNA form, the CDR3 reads TGCGCCAGCAGCAACACCAGGGAGGCTGGAAACACCATATATTTT.

This chain connects TRBV14 to TRBJ1-1; maybe TRBD1 (6 bases). This CDR3 has 13 amino acids. From germline, CDR1 is SGHDN and CDR2 FVKESK. Trimming took 2 bases from V and 4 from J, leaving 8 bases between them. CDR3 protein: CASSQQGPTEAFF. The CDR3 DNA reads TGTGCCAGCAGCCAACAGGGGCCCACTGAAGCTTTCTTT.

The sample holds a few counts of this clone. The chain couples TRBV27 to TRBJ2-7; no definite D call. The germline CDR1 and CDR2 sequences are MNHEY and SMNVEV (reference sequence). Deletions cut 10 bases from V and 3 bases from J, with 16 bases between. The CDR3 runs to 13 residues. CDR3 sequence reads: CATRNGSDYEQYF. The CDR3 coding sequence is TGTGCCACCCGTAACGGCAGCGACTACGAGCAGTACTTC.

The chain couples TRBV11-3 to TRBJ2-3; no clear D gene. Germline values: CDR1 SGHNT, CDR2 YENEEA. The CDR3 extends over 13 amino acids. The V and J ends lost 1 base and 4 bases respectively, with 6 bases between them. CDR3: CASSLGIADTQYF. CDR3 DNA sequence: TGTGCCAGCAGCTTAGGTATCGCAGATACGCAGTATTTT.

The chain combines TRBV9 with TRBJ2-1; D call uncertain. CDR1 and CDR2 (germline): SGDLS, YYNGEE. This CDR3 contains 15 residues. V was cut by 0 bases and J by 0 bases, with 7 bases left in between. The DNA for the CDR3 is TGTGCCAGCAGCGTAGGGTCGAGCTCCTACAATGAGCAGTTCTTC. Residues: CASSVGSSSYNEQFF.

This clone was observed a handful of times. The chain employs TRBV6-5 and TRBJ2-7; D unclear. Trimming left V 0 bases short and J 7 bases short, with 19 bases between. This CDR3 spans 16 amino acids. Germline V gene data show CDR1 as MNHEY and CDR2 as SVGAGI. The CDR3 sequence: CASSYSIAITKGEQYF. The CDR3 region has the DNA TGTGCCAGCAGTTACTCGATTGCTATAACTAAAGGAGAGCAGTACTTC.

This chain links TRBV9 with TRBJ2-5; D possibly corresponds to TRBD2 (5 bases). The CDR3 spans 14 residues. V lost 5 bases, J lost 5 bases, and 16 bases lay in between. Germline V gene sequence: CDR1 SGDLS, CDR2 YYNGEE. The CDR3, as DNA: TGTGCCAGCAGTGATGTTAGCGAGGAGGAGACCCAGTACTTC. It specifies CASSDVSEEETQYF.

This clone was counted a few times. The rearrangement uses TRBV6-1 and TRBJ1-1; perhaps TRBD1 as D (6 bases). Trimming shortened V by 3 bases and J by 4 bases, and 15 bases separated the two germline ends. CDR3 size: 15 residues. CDR1 MNHNS and CDR2 SASEGT come from the germline V gene. The CDR3 sequence: CASSEGWGLGTEAFF. Here the CDR3 DNA reads TGTGCCAGCAGTGAGGGGTGGGGGCTAGGCACTGAAGCTTTCTTT.

The chain recombines TRBV7-9 with TRBJ1-2; TRBD1 matches at 8 bases. Germline CDR1 reads SEHNR; CDR2 reads FQNEAQ (reference sequence). With 5 bases clipped from V and 8 bases from J, the junction kept 7 bases outside the gene matches. The length of the CDR3 is 13 residues. The CDR3 nucleotides read TGTGCCAGCAGCATCCGGGACAGGCCCGGCTACACCTTC. Protein: CASSIRDRPGYTF.